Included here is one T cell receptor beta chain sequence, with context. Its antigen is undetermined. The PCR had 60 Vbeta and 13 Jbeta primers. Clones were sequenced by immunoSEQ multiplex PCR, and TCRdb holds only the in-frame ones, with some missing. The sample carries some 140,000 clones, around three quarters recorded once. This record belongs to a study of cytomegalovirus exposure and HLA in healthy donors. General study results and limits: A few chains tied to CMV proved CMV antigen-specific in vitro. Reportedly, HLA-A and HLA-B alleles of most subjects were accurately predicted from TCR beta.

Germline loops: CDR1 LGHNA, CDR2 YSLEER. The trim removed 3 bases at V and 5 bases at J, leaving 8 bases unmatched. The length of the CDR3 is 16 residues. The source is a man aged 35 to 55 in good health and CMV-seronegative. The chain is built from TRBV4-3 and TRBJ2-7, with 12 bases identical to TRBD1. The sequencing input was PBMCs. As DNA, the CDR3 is TGCGCCAGCAGCCAGGCCACGGGACAGGGGGCCCACGAGCAGTACTTC. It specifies CASSQATGQGAHEQYF.